A single sample gave rise to the 26 T cell receptor beta chains below, sequenced in a study of T cell clonotyping in hematopoietic cell transplantation. Measured with immunoSEQ multiplex PCR; TCRdb has only the in-frame clones, and not every one. The data hold some 9,400 clones, with 75% to 80% observed a single time. The sequences come from PBMCs, collected 180 days after allogeneic stem cell transplant. The origin of the receptors is a male patient aged 35-50 years who had an allogeneic stem cell transplant from a related donor, so the T cells may come from the graft donor. Some clones in this sample may be carry-over from other donors' samples.

The rearrangement links TRBV28 to TRBJ2-7, with 7 nucleotides matching TRBD1. The V segment lost 6 bases and the J segment 1 base; nucleotides outside the gene matches: 3. From germline, CDR1 is MDHEN and CDR2 SYDVKM. CDR3 size: 13 residues. This CDR3 reads CASRGTASYEQYF. The CDR3 bases are TGTGCCAGCAGGGGGACAGCGTCCTACGAGCAGTACTTC. Based on the CDR3 plus reference TRBV28 and TRBJ2-7, the full variable domain is DVKVTQSSRYLVKRTGEKVFLECVQDMDHENMFWYRQDPGLGLRLIYFSYDVKMKEKGDIPEGYSVSREKKERFSLILESASTNQTSMYLCASRGTASYEQYFGPGTRLTVT.

The chain is built from TRBV7-2 and TRBJ2-7; 11 positions match TRBD2. V shed 5 bases and J 1 base; nucleotides not matched to a gene: 7. The CDR3 has 16 residues. Germline-derived CDR1 and CDR2 are SGHTA and FQGNSA. The CDR3 sequence is CASSPGTSGPSYEQYF. The CDR3 nucleotides are TGTGCCAGCAGCCCAGGGACTAGCGGTCCTTCCTACGAGCAGTACTTC.

The genes are TRBV4-1 and TRBJ1-6; TRBD1 matches at 9 bases. V dropped 0 bases and J dropped 9; count of bases not matched to a gene: 9. Germline loops: CDR1 MGHRA, CDR2 YSYEKL. The CDR3 consists of 17 residues. The CDR3 DNA sequence: TGCGCCAGCAGCCAAGATCTGGGGACAGGGATAAGTTCACCCCTCCACTTT. This gives the protein CASSQDLGTGISSPLHF.

This sequence joins TRBV4-1 and TRBJ2-2; 7 bases map to TRBD1. Germline V lookup: CDR1 MGHRA, CDR2 YSYEKL. CDR3 length: 16 amino acids. V was clipped by 4 bases and J by 5 bases; unmatched bases: 10. CDR3 region: CASSRSGSGGTGELFF. As DNA, the CDR3 is TGCGCCAGCAGCCGAAGTGGATCAGGGGGAACCGGGGAGCTGTTTTTT.

This clone was detected once. J is TRBJ1-1 and V is TRBV4-3; maybe TRBD1 (5 bases). Per germline, CDR1 LGHNA and CDR2 YSLEER. The CDR3 length is 15 residues. V shed 1 base and J shed 1 base, with 10 bases lying between them. Written as DNA, the CDR3 is TGCGCCAGCAGCCAAGCGACAGCTTCGAACACTGAAGCTTTCTTT. This encodes CASSQATASNTEAFF.

The rearrangement joins TRBV19 to TRBJ2-1; D is ambiguous. Trimming cost V 1 base and J 6 bases, with 7 bases left between them. Germline CDR1 is LNHDA and CDR2 is SQIVND (reference sequence). The CDR3 runs to 13 residues. The CDR3 coding sequence is TGTGCCAGTAGTATAGTCCCGGGCAATGAGCAGTTCTTC. This sequence encodes CASSIVPGNEQFF.

This clone was seen a single time. The rearrangement joins TRBV9 to TRBJ2-2; 9 nucleotides line up with TRBD2. The germline gives CDR1 SGDLS, CDR2 YYNGEE. V was clipped by 2 bases and J by 4 bases; unmatched bases: 6. The CDR3 spans 16 residues. CDR3 in DNA: TGTGCCAGCAGCGTGGCGGGGGGGCCCGGCACCGGGGAGCTGTTTTTT. This gives the protein CASSVAGGPGTGELFF.

This chain connects TRBV4-2 to TRBJ2-2; D remains unclear. The CDR3 has 14 amino acids. Germline CDR1 is LGHNA and CDR2 is YNFKEQ. Trimming took off 5 bases at V and 1 base at J, with 8 bases between the two ends. CDR3 nucleotide sequence: TGTGCCAGCAGCGGGTGGATGAACACCGGGGAGCTGTTTTTT. It encodes CASSGWMNTGELFF.

The chain couples TRBV19 to TRBJ1-5; weak D call: TRBD1 (5 bases). Germline CDR1 reads LNHDA; CDR2 reads SQIVND (reference sequence). The CDR3 length is 15 residues. The V gene lost 9 bases and the J gene lost 4 bases, with 19 bases spanning the gap. CDR3 amino acids: CASRPRDSINQPQHF. Written as DNA, the CDR3 is TGTGCCAGCCGCCCAAGGGACTCAATAAATCAGCCCCAGCATTTT.

V gene TRBV7-2 combines with J gene TRBJ1-5; no definite D call. From germline, CDR1 is SGHTA and CDR2 FQGNSA. Deletions cut 4 bases from V and 12 bases from J, with 10 bases between. The CDR3 has 11 amino acids. The CDR3 DNA follows: TGTGCCAGCAGCTCTGGACGTTACCAGCATTTT. Residues: CASSSGRYQHF. The variable domain in full, completed from reference TRBV7-2 and TRBJ1-5, reads GAGVSQSPSNKVTEKGKDVELRCDPISGHTALYWYRQSLGQGLEFLIYFQGNSAPDKSGLPSDRFSAERTGGSVSTLTIQRTQQEDSAVYLCASSSGRYQHFGDGTRLSIL.

This clone was observed once. The chain's CDR3 is CASSQQGRVNEQFF. In DNA form, the CDR3 reads TGTGCCAGCAGCCAACAGGGCAGAGTGAATGAGCAGTTCTTC. V and J are TRBV5-5 and TRBJ2-1; TRBD1 might be the D (6 bases). Germline loops: CDR1 SGHKS, CDR2 YYEKEE (reference sequence). The CDR3 has 14 amino acids. Trimming removed 4 bases at V and 7 bases at J, with 15 bases between.

The rearrangement links TRBV25-1 to TRBJ1-2; possibly TRBD1 for D (5 bases). The V gene lost 8 bases and the J gene lost 3 bases, with 13 bases spanning the gap. CDR3 size: 13 residues. From germline, CDR1 is MGHDK and CDR2 SYGVNS. CDR3 amino acids: CASARQGYYGYTF. CDR3 nucleotide sequence: TGTGCCAGCGCTCGGCAGGGATACTATGGCTACACCTTC.

This clone was detected only a few times. V and J are TRBV5-1 and TRBJ2-3; D call uncertain. V lost 4 bases, J lost 2 bases, and 14 bases lay in between. CDR1 SGHRS and CDR2 YFSETQ come from the germline V gene. The CDR3 loop spans 15 amino acids. Here the CDR3 DNA reads TGCGCCAGCAGCCAGGATGCAGCTTTCACAGATACGCAGTATTTT. Translated, it gives CASSQDAAFTDTQYF.

The J gene is TRBJ1-6, the V gene TRBV6-5; TRBD1 matches 7 bases. Germline V gene sequence: CDR1 MNHEY, CDR2 SVGAGI. The ends lost 6 bases at V and 10 bases at J; junction bases unmatched: 6. This CDR3 has 13 residues. CDR3 DNA sequence: TGTGCCAGCAGCGGGGACAGTCGATCACCCCTCCACTTT. Amino acids: CASSGDSRSPLHF.

The sample holds one count of this clone. The chain employs TRBV20-1 and TRBJ1-2, with D possibly matching TRBD1 (5 bases). The length of the CDR3 is 11 residues. From germline, CDR1 is DFQATT and CDR2 SNEGSKA (reference sequence). The V end was cut by 5 bases, the J end by 8 bases, with 12 bases between. CDR3 DNA: TGCAGTGCTCCCCCAGGGAACGGCTACACCTTC. Amino acids: CSAPPGNGYTF.

This clone was seen just once. The chain carries TRBV7-3 and TRBJ2-2, with D unresolved. Trimming removed 0 bases from V and 5 bases from J, with 7 bases in between. This CDR3 has 14 amino acids. Per germline, CDR1 SGHTA and CDR2 FQGTGA. The CDR3 loop reads CASSLTLATGELFF. The CDR3 DNA reads as TGTGCCAGCAGCTTAACGTTGGCTACCGGGGAGCTGTTTTTT.

This sequence joins TRBV6-5 and TRBJ1-2, with TRBD1 as a possible D gene (5 bases). Trimming removed 4 bases from V and 4 bases from J, with 19 bases in between. CDR1 is MNHEY and CDR2 is SVGAGI in the germline V gene. The CDR3 has 16 amino acids. The DNA for the CDR3 is TGTGCCAGCAGTTCAGGGTGGACCACTTTTACCTATGGCTACACCTTC. Its protein is CASSSGWTTFTYGYTF.

V is TRBV9 and J is TRBJ2-7; D ambiguous. This CDR3 contains 13 residues. Per germline, CDR1 SGDLS and CDR2 YYNGEE. With 0 bases removed from V and 3 bases from J, the gap between germline ends came to 7 bases. The CDR3 reads CASSVEYNYEQYF. CDR3 in DNA: TGTGCCAGCAGCGTAGAGTACAACTACGAGCAGTACTTC.

In nucleotides, the CDR3 is TGCGCCAGCAGCCAAGATTATCGGCAGGGAAGATACGAGCAGTACTTC. Translation gives CASSQDYRQGRYEQYF. J is TRBJ2-7 and V is TRBV4-3, with a tentative D call TRBD1 (5 bases). This CDR3 has 16 residues. Trimming took 0 bases from V and 4 from J, leaving 16 bases between them. Germline V gene sequence: CDR1 LGHNA, CDR2 YSLEER.

The J gene is TRBJ2-5, the V gene TRBV29-1; TRBD2 is a possible D gene (5 bases). The V gene lost 4 bases and the J gene lost 5 bases, with 8 bases spanning the gap. Germline V lookup: CDR1 SQVTM, CDR2 ANQGSEA. This CDR3 has 11 residues. This CDR3 is CSVAGRETQYF. The CDR3 DNA follows: TGCAGCGTTGCGGGAAGGGAGACCCAGTACTTC.

The J gene is TRBJ1-1, the V gene TRBV14; D gene ambiguous. This CDR3 comprises 13 residues. Trimming removed 6 bases from V and 5 bases from J, with 13 bases in between. Germline V gives CDR1 SGHDN, CDR2 FVKESK. Written as DNA, the CDR3 is TGTGCCAGCAGTGGTAGAGTGTATACTGAAGCTTTCTTT. Protein: CASSGRVYTEAFF. Full variable domain (outside the CDR3, taken from reference TRBV14 and TRBJ1-1): EAGVTQFPSHSVIEKGQTVTLRCDPISGHDNLYWYRRVMGKEIKFLLHFVKESKQDESGMPNNRFLAERTGGTYSTLKVQPAELEDSGVYFCASSGRVYTEAFFGQGTRLTVV.

CDR3 in DNA: TGTGCCAGTAGCCGGGATAGTAAATTGACTAGCTCCTATAATTCACCCCTCCACTTT. It specifies CASSRDSKLTSSYNSPLHF. The V gene is TRBV19, the J gene TRBJ1-6; D gene unclear. The V gene's germline CDR1 is LNHDA and CDR2 SQIVND (reference sequence). The CDR3 is 19 amino acids. With 6 bases removed from V and 0 bases from J, the gap between germline ends came to 21 bases.

The V call is TRBV30, the J call TRBJ1-2; D gene uncertain. CDR3 size: 14 residues. Trimming cost V 0 bases and J 5 bases, with 13 bases left between them. Per germline, CDR1 GTSNPN and CDR2 SVGIG (reference sequence). Here the CDR3 DNA reads TGTGCCTGGAGTGTATACAGAATACGGTATGGCTACACCTTC. This sequence encodes CAWSVYRIRYGYTF.

The rearrangement links TRBV9 to TRBJ2-3; D uncertain. V lost 0 bases and J lost 2, with 7 bases in between. CDR1 and CDR2 from the germline V gene are SGDLS and YYNGEE. The CDR3 is made up of 14 amino acids. The CDR3 coding sequence is TGTGCCAGCAGCGTAGAGGGCTTCACAGATACGCAGTATTTT. It translates to CASSVEGFTDTQYF.

The chain combines TRBV4-2 with TRBJ1-2, with D uncertain. CDR3 length: 11 residues. V lost 0 bases to trimming and J lost 8 bases, with 4 bases between them. Germline V gene sequence: CDR1 LGHNA, CDR2 YNFKEQ. CDR3 region: CASSQEWGYTF. Here the CDR3 DNA reads TGTGCCAGCAGCCAAGAATGGGGCTACACCTTC.

The rearrangement links TRBV29-1 to TRBJ2-1; D is undetermined. V was cut by 7 bases and J by 4 bases, with 14 bases left in between. This CDR3 has 13 residues. Looked up from germline, CDR1 is SQVTM and CDR2 is ANQGSEA. The CDR3: CSAERRNYNEQFF. CDR3 sequence (DNA): TGCAGCGCTGAGAGACGGAATTACAATGAGCAGTTCTTC.